This TCR beta chain appears in the sequencing data of a study of blood T cell repertoires in COVID-19. Background on the study: In each case, the material was cDNA or gDNA derived from T cells, B-cell-depleted T cells, or PBMCs.

Data came from immunoSEQ multiplex PCR; TCRdb stores just in-frame clones and leaves some out. This table holds around 260,000 clones, roughly four fifths found once. This clone was counted a few times. Germline V gene lookup returns CDR1 SEHNR and CDR2 FQNEAQ (reference sequence). V was trimmed by 3 bases and J by 8 bases, leaving 13 bases between them. The CDR3 consists of 13 residues. Specimen: peripheral blood. The genes are TRBV7-9 and TRBJ1-2, with D hard to call. This sequence originates from a person aged 70 to 85 with COVID-19, enrolled during active disease. The CDR3 DNA is TGTGCCAGCAGCTTCGGGGATTTGGGGGGCTACACCTTC. It translates to CASSFGDLGGYTF.